Sequencing of this T cell receptor (beta chain) was carried out in a study of OX40 agonist ivuxolimab in advanced cancers. In regard to this clone: Antigen unknown.

Method: immunoSEQ multiplex PCR; TCRdb's copy keeps in-frame clones and lacks some. The data contain approximately 35,000 clones, about three quarters of them singletons. Notes on the study in general: In CD8+ T cells, expanded clones were on average more numerous than in CD4+. The work left the antigen specificity of expanded peripheral T cells undetermined.

V shed 0 bases and J shed 7 bases, with 8 bases lying between them. Per germline, CDR1 SGHDT and CDR2 YYEEEE. CDR3 length: 14 amino acids. The sample here was CD4+ or CD8+ T cells sorted from blood, taken in a trial of the OX40 agonist ivuxolimab. The chain recombines TRBV5-6 with TRBJ1-6, with D possibly matching TRBD1 (5 bases). The receptor comes from an adult with an advanced solid tumor such as melanoma, head and neck, liver or kidney cancer. CDR3 sequence: CASSLGQLNSPLHF. The CDR3, as DNA: TGTGCCAGCAGCTTGGGACAGCTCAATTCACCCCTCCACTTT.